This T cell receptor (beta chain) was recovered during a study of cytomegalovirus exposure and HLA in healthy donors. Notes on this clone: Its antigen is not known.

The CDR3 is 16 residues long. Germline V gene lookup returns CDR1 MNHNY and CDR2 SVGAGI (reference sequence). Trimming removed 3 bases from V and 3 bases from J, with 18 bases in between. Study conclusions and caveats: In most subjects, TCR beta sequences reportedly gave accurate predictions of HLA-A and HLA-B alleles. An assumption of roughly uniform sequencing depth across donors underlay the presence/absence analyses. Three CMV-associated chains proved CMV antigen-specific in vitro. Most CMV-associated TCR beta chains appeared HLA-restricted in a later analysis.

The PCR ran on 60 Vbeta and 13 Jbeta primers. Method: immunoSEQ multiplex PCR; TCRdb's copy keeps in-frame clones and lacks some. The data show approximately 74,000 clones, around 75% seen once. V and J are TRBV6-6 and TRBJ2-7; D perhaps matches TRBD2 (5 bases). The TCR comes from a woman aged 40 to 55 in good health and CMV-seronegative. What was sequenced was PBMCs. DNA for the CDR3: TGTGCCAGCAGTTATCTGGTAGCCGGGATTCTCTACGAGCAGTACTTC. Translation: CASSYLVAGILYEQYF.